A single sample is the source of the 32 T cell receptor beta chains below, sequenced in a study of blood T cell repertoires in COVID-19. Sequencing was performed with immunoSEQ multiplex PCR; in TCRdb, only in-frame clones are kept and a portion is missing. The sample lists about 110,000 clones, around 81% occurring once. The sequenced sample was peripheral blood. The receptors stem from a human donor in a cohort sampled during active or convalescent COVID-19.

The V and J genes are TRBV20-1 and TRBJ2-3; the D is unclear. With 3 bases removed from V and 6 bases from J, the gap between germline ends came to 7 bases. Germline V gives CDR1 DFQATT, CDR2 SNEGSKA (reference sequence). This CDR3 comprises 11 residues. This CDR3 reads CSASSRDTQYF. The DNA of the CDR3 is TGCAGTGCTAGTTCCCGGGATACGCAGTATTTT.

This chain uses TRBV27 with TRBJ1-5; 7 bases match TRBD1. The CDR3 is 15 amino acids. Germline CDR1 is MNHEY and CDR2 is SMNVEV (reference sequence). Unmatched junction bases numbered 8, after V lost 6 bases and J lost 3 bases. The chain's CDR3 is CASRGRDSPNQPQHF. As DNA, the CDR3 is TGTGCCAGCAGGGGCCGGGACAGCCCCAATCAGCCCCAGCATTTT.

This clone was recorded a few times. The gene calls are TRBV9 and TRBJ2-5; 12 bases are a match to TRBD1. This CDR3 has 18 amino acids. Trimming cost V 4 bases and J 1 base; bases outside gene matches: 11. Germline V gene lookup returns CDR1 SGDLS and CDR2 YYNGEE. CDR3 sequence reads: CASSLHSGTGGFQETQYF. CDR3 sequence (DNA): TGTGCCAGCAGCCTCCACTCCGGGACAGGGGGCTTCCAAGAGACCCAGTACTTC.

The chain links TRBV4-2 to TRBJ2-7; tentatively, D is TRBD1 (6 bases). Germline loops: CDR1 LGHNA, CDR2 YNFKEQ. The CDR3 covers 17 residues. The ends were cut back, 7 bases at V and 0 bases at J, with 22 bases in the middle. Here the CDR3 reads CASTFDIRADSSYEQYF. CDR3 nucleotides: TGTGCCAGCACCTTCGATATTAGAGCGGACAGCTCCTACGAGCAGTACTTC.

The rearrangement links TRBV11-3 to TRBJ2-3; D not certain. V gave up 4 bases and J gave up 2 bases, with 4 bases separating them. From germline, CDR1 is SGHNT and CDR2 YENEEA. The CDR3 covers 12 residues. The CDR3 DNA reads as TGTGCCAGCAGCTCCATCACAGATACGCAGTATTTT. It is translated as CASSSITDTQYF. The full variable domain, its missing parts supplied by reference TRBV11-3 and TRBJ2-3, is EAGVVQSPRYKIIEKKQPVAFWCNPISGHNTLYWYLQNLGQGPELLIRYENEEAVDDSQLPKDRFSAERLKGVDSTLKIQPAELGDSAVYLCASSSITDTQYFGPGTRLTVL.

The V and J genes are TRBV6-6 and TRBJ1-3; D gene unclear. V shed 6 bases and J shed 0 bases, with 9 bases lying between them. Germline V gene sequence: CDR1 MNHNY, CDR2 SVGAGI (reference sequence). The CDR3 totals 14 residues. The CDR3 sequence is CASRGGSSGNTIYF. CDR3 sequence (DNA): TGTGCCAGCAGAGGAGGGAGCTCTGGAAACACCATATATTTT.

The J gene is TRBJ1-2, the V gene TRBV6-5; no clear D. The length of the CDR3 is 13 residues. The V gene lost 10 bases and the J gene lost 5 bases, with 17 bases spanning the gap. Germline-derived CDR1 and CDR2 are MNHEY and SVGAGI. The CDR3 spells CATLSRELYGYTF. In nucleotides, the CDR3 is TGTGCCACCCTCTCGAGGGAACTATATGGCTACACCTTC.

In its sample, this clone was seen once. The chain uses TRBV5-1 and TRBJ1-1; D may be TRBD1 (5 bases). The CDR3 loop spans 15 amino acids. V lost 1 base to trimming and J lost 11 bases, with 21 bases between them. In germline, CDR1 is SGHRS, CDR2 YFSETQ. The CDR3 region is CASSLIPTSDKGAFF. The CDR3 DNA is TGCGCCAGCAGCTTGATCCCGACATCGGATAAGGGGGCTTTCTTT. The full variable domain, its missing parts supplied by reference TRBV5-1 and TRBJ1-1, is KAGVTQTPRYLIKTRGQQVTLSCSPISGHRSVSWYQQTPGQGLQFLFEYFSETQRNKGNFPGRFSGRQFSNSRSEMNVSTLELGDSALYLCASSLIPTSDKGAFFGQGTRLTVV.

J is TRBJ2-7 and V is TRBV7-2, with TRBD1 as a possible D gene (6 bases). The germline CDR1 and CDR2 sequences are SGHTA and FQGNSA. There are 17 residues in the CDR3. The V end was cut by 7 bases, the J end by 0 bases, with 22 bases between. Here the CDR3 reads CASMEVPGHPSSYEQYF. CDR3 DNA sequence: TGTGCCAGCATGGAGGTTCCGGGACACCCGAGCTCCTACGAGCAGTACTTC.

The chain carries TRBV5-1 and TRBJ2-3; tentative D call: TRBD1 (6 bases). From germline, CDR1 is SGHRS and CDR2 YFSETQ. V was cut by 4 bases and J by 2 bases, with 11 bases left in between. The CDR3 totals 14 residues. Here the CDR3 DNA reads TGCGCCAGCAGCAAGGGACAATACACAGATACGCAGTATTTT. This codes for CASSKGQYTDTQYF.

J is TRBJ1-2 and V is TRBV12-2. TRBV12-2 is deemed a pseudogene. This CDR3 contains 13 residues. CDR3: CASRLASGYGYTF. The CDR3 DNA sequence: TGTGCAAGTCGCTTAGCATCGGGCTATGGCTACACCTTC.

The genes are TRBV5-6 and TRBJ2-7; 7 bases fit TRBD1. The germline CDR1 and CDR2 sequences are SGHDT and YYEEEE. J lost 2 bases, V lost 3 bases, and 8 bases had no gene match. The CDR3 has 15 residues. The CDR3: CASSYRPTGTYEQYF. The DNA for the CDR3 is TGTGCCAGCAGCTATCGACCGACAGGGACCTACGAGCAGTACTTC.

J is TRBJ2-3 and V is TRBV12-3 or TRBV12-4, with D unresolved. V was shortened by 3 bases and J by 0 bases, with 4 bases between the two germline ends. The CDR3 contains 13 residues. For the CDR3, the DNA is TGTGCCAGCAGTTTGCGCAGCACAGATACGCAGTATTTT. This gives the protein CASSLRSTDTQYF.

The chain uses TRBV24-1 and TRBJ1-3; D is unresolved. Germline values: CDR1 KGHDR, CDR2 SFDVKD. The V end was cut by 8 bases, the J end by 3 bases, with 10 bases between. The CDR3 extends over 13 amino acids. CDR3 bases: TGTGCCACCAAACCGGCGGTTGGAAACACCATATATTTT. Translating gives CATKPAVGNTIYF.

This chain uses TRBV11-2 with TRBJ1-4, with D possibly TRBD1 on 6 matching bases. Germline V gene data show CDR1 as SGHAT and CDR2 as FQNNGV. The CDR3 has 14 residues. V lost 5 bases to trimming and J lost 5 bases, with 12 bases between them. The CDR3, as DNA: TGTGCCAGCAGCCCCGGGACAAGGAATGAAAAACTGTTTTTT. Amino acids: CASSPGTRNEKLFF.

This clone was counted once. This chain uses TRBV18 with TRBJ2-7, with 7 bases aligning to TRBD2. With 2 bases clipped from V and 2 bases from J, the junction kept 3 bases outside the gene matches. The CDR3 is 14 amino acids. Germline CDR1 is KGHSH and CDR2 is LQKENI. CDR3 in amino acids: CASSPGLGPYEQYF. As DNA, the CDR3 is TGTGCCAGCTCACCAGGACTAGGCCCCTACGAGCAGTACTTC.

The CDR3, as DNA: TGTGCCAGCAGTTACGGGCTAGCGGGAGGCTGGGCGGAGACCCAGTACTTC. Its protein product is CASSYGLAGGWAETQYF. The V call is TRBV6-2 or TRBV6-3, the J call TRBJ2-5; 11 nucleotides agree with TRBD2. V lost 2 bases and J lost 5; bases outside the gene matches: 10. Germline V gene data show CDR1 as MNHEY and CDR2 as SVGEGT. The CDR3 covers 17 residues.

The J gene is TRBJ2-7, the V gene TRBV29-1; D call uncertain. The length of the CDR3 is 16 residues. CDR1 and CDR2 (germline): SQVTM, ANQGSEA. The V end lost 7 bases, the J end lost 2 bases, and 24 bases lay between the germline ends. CDR3 in amino acids: CSAKVGLSPAAYEQYF. The CDR3 DNA is TGCAGCGCCAAAGTTGGTTTGAGCCCGGCGGCCTACGAGCAGTACTTC.

CDR3 loop: CASSYGGIGTDTQYF. The CDR3 DNA follows: TGTGCCAGCAGTTACGGGGGGATTGGCACAGATACGCAGTATTTT. The rearrangement joins TRBV6-2 or TRBV6-3 to TRBJ2-3, with D possibly being TRBD2 (6 bases). The CDR3 totals 15 residues. Germline V lookup: CDR1 MNHEY, CDR2 SVGEGT. V lost 2 bases and J lost 1, with 10 bases in between.

The chain carries TRBV29-1 and TRBJ2-1; possible D gene TRBD2, 6 bases. Germline loops: CDR1 SQVTM, CDR2 ANQGSEA. This CDR3 contains 16 residues. The germline V and J ends were trimmed by 4 bases and 0 bases, with 16 bases remaining between them. In nucleotides, the CDR3 is TGCAGCGTTGTCTCGGGAGAAGTTGGCTCCTACAATGAGCAGTTCTTC. As protein: CSVVSGEVGSYNEQFF.

The chain is built from TRBV29-1 and TRBJ2-1, with 11 positions matching TRBD1. The length of the CDR3 is 14 residues. Losses at the gene ends were 7 bases for V and 7 bases for J; bases not matched to a gene: 9. Germline CDR1 is SQVTM and CDR2 is ANQGSEA. CDR3 nucleotide sequence: TGCAGCGCCCGGACAGGGGGCCAAGAAAATGAGCAGTTCTTC. Encoded protein: CSARTGGQENEQFF.

CDR3 DNA sequence: TGTGCCAGCAGCTTAGGCAGCGGAGTCACCTACAATGAGCAGTTCTTC. Its protein is CASSLGSGVTYNEQFF. This chain joins TRBV11-3 and TRBJ2-1; the D gene is possibly TRBD2 (5 bases). This CDR3 has 16 residues. Deletions cut 1 base from V and 2 bases from J, with 12 bases between. CDR1 and CDR2 from the germline V gene are SGHNT and YENEEA.

This clone was observed a handful of times. The chain links TRBV25-1 to TRBJ2-7; 7 nucleotides agree with TRBD1. The germline V gene has CDR1 MGHDK and CDR2 SYGVNS. The ends lost 1 base at V and 3 bases at J; junction bases unmatched: 15. The CDR3 sequence is 18 residues long. This chain's CDR3 is CASSEFFIGAGDSYEQYF. CDR3 sequence (DNA): TGTGCCAGCAGTGAATTTTTCATAGGGGCAGGGGACAGCTACGAGCAGTACTTC.

Details on this clone: Mismatch with germline at one junction end may stem from a read error. V is TRBV7-7 and J is TRBJ2-2; a possible D gene is TRBD1 (5 bases). The germline CDR1 and CDR2 sequences are SSHAT and FNYEAQ (reference sequence). The CDR3 consists of 13 residues. The CDR3 here is CASSIQGHGELFF. Here the CDR3 DNA reads TGTGCTAGCAGCATTCAGGGCCACGGGGAGCTGTTTTTT. Drawing the rest from reference TRBV7-7 and TRBJ2-2, the complete variable domain is GAGVSQSPRYKVTKRGQDVTLRCDPISSHATLYWYQQALGQGPEFLTYFNYEAQPDKSGLPSDRFSAERPEGSISTLTIQRTEQRDSAMYRCASSIQGHGELFFGEGSRLTVL.

This clone was seen more than once but under ten times. The chain employs TRBV5-4 and TRBJ2-2; D might be TRBD2 (6 bases). V was pared by 4 bases and J by 5 bases, with 15 bases between. Germline CDR1 reads SGHNT; CDR2 reads YYREEE (reference sequence). The length of the CDR3 is 15 residues. CDR3 DNA: TGTGCCAGCAGCCGAGGCCTAGCGTCTACCGGGGAGCTGTTTTTT. This translates into CASSRGLASTGELFF.

The chain employs TRBV5-1 and TRBJ2-3; 10 bases align to TRBD2. This CDR3 is 16 amino acids long. V dropped 0 bases and J dropped 4; count of bases not matched to a gene: 5. Germline V gives CDR1 SGHRS, CDR2 YFSETQ. For the CDR3, the DNA is TGCGCCAGCAGCTTGGCTAGCGGGAGTCTCTCAGATACGCAGTATTTT. Encoded protein: CASSLASGSLSDTQYF.

This clone was observed a handful of times. The V call is TRBV5-4, the J call TRBJ2-3; D is perhaps TRBD2 (5 bases). V lost 0 bases, J lost 5 bases, and 10 bases lay in between. Germline lookup yields CDR1 SGHNT and CDR2 YYREEE (reference sequence). This CDR3 has 14 amino acids. The CDR3 loop reads CASSLDSVVDTQYF. The CDR3 bases are TGTGCCAGCAGCTTGGATAGCGTAGTAGATACGCAGTATTTT.

The V and J genes are TRBV28 and TRBJ2-1; D is possibly TRBD1 (5 bases). Trimming shortened V by 8 bases and J by 13 bases, and 12 bases separated the two germline ends. Germline lookup yields CDR1 MDHEN and CDR2 SYDVKM. This CDR3 comprises 10 residues. The CDR3 loop reads CASGVRDQFF. CDR3 DNA: TGTGCCAGCGGGGTCAGGGATCAGTTCTTC.

The chain combines TRBV15 with TRBJ1-3, with D possibly TRBD1 on 6 matching bases. Trimming shortened V by 0 bases and J by 3 bases, and 12 bases separated the two germline ends. In germline, CDR1 is LNHNV, CDR2 YYDKDF (reference sequence). The CDR3 covers 16 residues. Here the CDR3 DNA reads TGTGCCACCAGCAGAGATACAGGGCTGTTTGGAAACACCATATATTTT. As protein: CATSRDTGLFGNTIYF.

The chain recombines TRBV11-2 with TRBJ1-2, with D perhaps matching TRBD1 (6 bases). Trimming removed 0 bases from V and 8 bases from J, with 10 bases in between. The CDR3 covers 13 residues. Germline loops: CDR1 SGHAT, CDR2 FQNNGV. The CDR3 DNA sequence: TGTGCCAGCAGCTTAGACCGCAGGGGCGGCTACACCTTC. The encoded protein is CASSLDRRGGYTF.

V gene TRBV29-1 combines with J gene TRBJ2-5; TRBD2 aligns across 9 bases. Germline V CDR1 and CDR2: SQVTM, ANQGSEA. V was clipped by 1 base and J by 0 bases; unmatched bases: 12. This CDR3 comprises 18 residues. CDR3 sequence (DNA): TGCAGCGTTGAAGTTTCTAGTGGTAGCGGGGGATACCAAGAGACCCAGTACTTC. It specifies CSVEVSSGSGGYQETQYF.

This chain uses TRBV18 with TRBJ2-1; 9 bases match TRBD1. CDR1 and CDR2 (germline): KGHSH, LQKENI. The CDR3 spans 16 residues. The J segment lost 1 base and the V segment lost 6 bases, leaving 7 bases of the junction unmatched. The CDR3 here is CASSQQGTGSYNEQFF. The DNA for the CDR3 is TGTGCCAGCTCCCAGCAGGGGACAGGGTCCTACAATGAGCAGTTCTTC.